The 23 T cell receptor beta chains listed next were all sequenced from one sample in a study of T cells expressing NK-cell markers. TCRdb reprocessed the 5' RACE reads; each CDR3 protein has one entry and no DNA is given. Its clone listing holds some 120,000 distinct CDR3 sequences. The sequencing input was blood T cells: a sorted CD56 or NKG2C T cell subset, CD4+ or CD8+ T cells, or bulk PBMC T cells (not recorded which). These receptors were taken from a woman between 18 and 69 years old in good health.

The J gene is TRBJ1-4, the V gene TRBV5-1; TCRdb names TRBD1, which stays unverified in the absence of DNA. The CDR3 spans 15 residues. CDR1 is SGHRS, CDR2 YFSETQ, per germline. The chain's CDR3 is CASREGQGTNEKLFF. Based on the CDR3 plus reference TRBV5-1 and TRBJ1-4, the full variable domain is KAGVTQTPRYLIKTRGQQVTLSCSPISGHRSVSWYQQTPGQGLQFLFEYFSETQRNKGNFPGRFSGRQFSNSRSEMNVSTLELGDSALYLCASREGQGTNEKLFFGSGTQLSVL.

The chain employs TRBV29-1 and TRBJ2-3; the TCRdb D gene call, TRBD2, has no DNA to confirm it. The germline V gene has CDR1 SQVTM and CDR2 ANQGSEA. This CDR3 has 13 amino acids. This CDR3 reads CSSPNPSTDTQYF.

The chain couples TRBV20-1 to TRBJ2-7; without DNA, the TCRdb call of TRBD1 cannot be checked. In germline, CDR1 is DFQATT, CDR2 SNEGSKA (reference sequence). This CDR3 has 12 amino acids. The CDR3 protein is CSARDRTDEQYF.

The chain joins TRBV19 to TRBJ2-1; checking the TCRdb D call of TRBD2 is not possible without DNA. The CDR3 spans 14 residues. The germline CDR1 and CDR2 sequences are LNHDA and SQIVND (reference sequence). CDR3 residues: CASSQGLVRNEQFF.

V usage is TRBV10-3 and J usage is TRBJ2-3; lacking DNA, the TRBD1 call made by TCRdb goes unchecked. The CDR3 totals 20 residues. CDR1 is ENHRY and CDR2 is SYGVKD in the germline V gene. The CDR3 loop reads CAISDRDPRGRGTSTDTQYF.

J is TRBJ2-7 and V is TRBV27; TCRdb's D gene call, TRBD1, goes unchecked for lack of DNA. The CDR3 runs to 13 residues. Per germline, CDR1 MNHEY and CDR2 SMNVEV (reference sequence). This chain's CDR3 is CASSYRGAREQYF.

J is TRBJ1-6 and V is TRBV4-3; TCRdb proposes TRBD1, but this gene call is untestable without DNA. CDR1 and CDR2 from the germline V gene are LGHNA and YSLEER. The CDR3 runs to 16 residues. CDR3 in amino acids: CASSQDAGTGGSPLHF.

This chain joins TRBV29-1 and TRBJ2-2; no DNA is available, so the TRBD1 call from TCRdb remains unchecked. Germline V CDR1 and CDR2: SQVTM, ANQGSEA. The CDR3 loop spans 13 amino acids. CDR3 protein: CSARGGNTGELFF.

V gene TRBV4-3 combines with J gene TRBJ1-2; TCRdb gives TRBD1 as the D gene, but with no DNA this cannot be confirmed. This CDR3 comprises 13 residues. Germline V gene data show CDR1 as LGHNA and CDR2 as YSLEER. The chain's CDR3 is CASSQGASYGYTF.

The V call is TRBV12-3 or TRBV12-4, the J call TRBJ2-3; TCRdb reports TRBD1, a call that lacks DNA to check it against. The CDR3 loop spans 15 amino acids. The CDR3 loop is CASTAGIRTTDTQYF.

The CDR3 spells CSTPGLAGGLAKNIQYF. The chain combines TRBV20-1 with TRBJ2-4; TCRdb's D call of TRBD2 is untestable without DNA. The CDR3 has 17 residues. CDR1 and CDR2 (germline): DFQATT, SNEGSKA (reference sequence).

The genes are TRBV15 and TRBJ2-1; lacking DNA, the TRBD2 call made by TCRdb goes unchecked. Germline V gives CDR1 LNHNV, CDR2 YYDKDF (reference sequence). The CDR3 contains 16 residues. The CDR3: CATSAFSGGYNNEQFF. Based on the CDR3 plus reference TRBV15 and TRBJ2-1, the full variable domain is DAMVIQNPRYQVTQFGKPVTLSCSQTLNHNVMYWYQQKSSQAPKLLFHYYDKDFNNEADTPDNFQSRRPNTSFCFLDIRSPGLGDTAMYLCATSAFSGGYNNEQFFGPGTRLTVL.

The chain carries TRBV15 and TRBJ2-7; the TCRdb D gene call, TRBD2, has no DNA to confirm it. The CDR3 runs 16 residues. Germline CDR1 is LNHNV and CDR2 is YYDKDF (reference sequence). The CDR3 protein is CATSARTSGAAYEQYF.

The CDR3 here is CSARDGLAGFTGELFF. This chain joins TRBV20-1 and TRBJ2-2; absent DNA, TCRdb's TRBD2 call cannot be checked. The CDR3 consists of 16 residues. Germline V CDR1 and CDR2: DFQATT, SNEGSKA (reference sequence).

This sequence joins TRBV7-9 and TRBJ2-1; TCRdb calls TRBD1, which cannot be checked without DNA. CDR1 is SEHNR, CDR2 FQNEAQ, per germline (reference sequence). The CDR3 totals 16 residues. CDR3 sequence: CASSPPPRNCDNEQFF.

CDR3 residues: CASSLGGDQPRETQYF. The chain recombines TRBV11-3 with TRBJ2-5; the D gene TCRdb calls, TRBD2, cannot be checked with no DNA. The CDR3 is 16 amino acids. Germline CDR1 reads SGHNT; CDR2 reads YENEEA.

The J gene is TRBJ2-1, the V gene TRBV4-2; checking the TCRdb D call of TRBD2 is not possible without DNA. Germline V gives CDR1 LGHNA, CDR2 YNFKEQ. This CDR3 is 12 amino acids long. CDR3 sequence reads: CATTGGRDEQFF.

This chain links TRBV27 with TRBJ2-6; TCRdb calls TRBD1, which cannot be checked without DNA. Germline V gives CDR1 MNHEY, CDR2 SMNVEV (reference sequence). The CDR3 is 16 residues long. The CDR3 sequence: CASSSRDTAGANVLTF. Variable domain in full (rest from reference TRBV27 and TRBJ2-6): EAQVTQNPRYLITVTGKKLTVTCSQNMNHEYMSWYRQDPGLGLRQIYYSMNVEVTDKGDVPEGYKVSRKEKRNFPLILESPSPNQTSLYFCASSSRDTAGANVLTFGAGSRLTVL.

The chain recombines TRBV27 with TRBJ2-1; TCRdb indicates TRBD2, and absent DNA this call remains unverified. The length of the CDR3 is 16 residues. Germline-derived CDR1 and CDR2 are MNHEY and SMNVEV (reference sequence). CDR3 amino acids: CASSLPSGGNYNEQFF.

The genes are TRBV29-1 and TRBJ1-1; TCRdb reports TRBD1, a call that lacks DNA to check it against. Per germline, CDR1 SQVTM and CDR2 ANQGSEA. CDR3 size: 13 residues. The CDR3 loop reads CSVEGGAGTEAFF.

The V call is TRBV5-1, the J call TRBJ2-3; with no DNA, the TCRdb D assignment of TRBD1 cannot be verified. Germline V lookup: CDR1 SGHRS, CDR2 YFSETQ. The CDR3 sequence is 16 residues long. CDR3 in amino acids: CASSLNARGLEDTQYF.

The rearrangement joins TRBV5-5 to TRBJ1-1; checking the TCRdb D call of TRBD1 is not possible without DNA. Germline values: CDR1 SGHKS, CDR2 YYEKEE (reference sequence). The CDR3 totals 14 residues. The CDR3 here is CASKGGLGDTEAFF.

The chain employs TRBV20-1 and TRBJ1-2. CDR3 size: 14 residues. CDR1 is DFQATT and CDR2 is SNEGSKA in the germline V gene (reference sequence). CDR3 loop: CSARGGTTFPGYTF.